This T cell receptor beta chain emerged from a study of blood T cell repertoires in COVID-19 (dated by TCRdb to 2019 to 2021). Describing the broader study: Samples from collaborators originated in the United States, Italy and Spain and spanned both the acute and convalescent phases of COVID-19. The prospective study material was composed of cDNA or gDNA derived from T cells, B-cell-depleted T cells, or PBMCs. The dataset comprised deeply sampled blood TCRbeta repertoires from subjects exposed to, actively infected with, or recovered from COVID-19. The repertoires were made available in a free public database intended to serve as a resource for research on the immune response to SARS-CoV-2. Samples were obtained from the ongoing ImmuneRACE study (first 160 participants) and from 950 to 1,500 subjects provided by 6 global collaborators. A de-identified subject ID, COVID-19 status, age in years and sex were almost always included in the sample metadata. HLA class I and class II types, where available, came from metadata supplied by the sample provider rather than from assay-based typing. Overall study outcomes, separate from this receptor: How much clinical and demographic metadata was included differed by source and by participant, and the metadata was provided uncurated.

The immunoSEQ Assay, a bias-controlled multiplex PCR, was used to amplify TCRbeta CDR3 regions from genomic DNA. The paper's processing steps were these. Within the assay, amplification of reference gene primers was used to estimate how many nucleated cells each sample contained. Sequence reads were collapsed and filtered to measure the absolute abundance of every unique TCRbeta CDR3 rearrangement. Productive Simpson clonality was computed per sample as the square root of Simpson's diversity index over productive rearrangements. TCRdb retrieved this table from immuneACCESS and kept in-frame rearrangements only. Not all clones are present; in checked studies, unresolved V genes account for under half, and no reason is known for the remainder. The D gene and trimming were derived from the DNA, and the V and J assignments and clone size from that table. For this sample there are hundreds of thousands of clones; 87% appear just once. The leading ten clones occupy roughly 6% of the sample.

In Seattle, one collaborating source enrolled patients while the infection was active and tracked those patients longitudinally over the course of disease. Each collaborating institution followed its own protocols to collect whole blood in K2EDTA tubes. For TCRbeta analysis, collaborators shipped samples as frozen whole blood, isolated PBMCs, or DNA extracted from either of those sample types. For CDR1 and CDR2, the germline V gene lists MNHEY and SVGAGI. From cysteine to phenylalanine, the CDR3 is 15 amino acids long. The read is trimmed to its CDR3 DNA, 45 bases read in frame from base 1. The V end loses 4 bases and the J end loses 9 bases, and a stretch of 16 bases separates them. A note on this clone: What this receptor recognizes is not known. Per-nucleotide qualities are absent, and no much larger clonotype sits a single base away.

The sequence joins TRBV6-5 to TRBJ1-6; the best D guess is TRBD1, with 6 bases matching. The TCR comes from a woman between 50 and 59 years old with COVID-19, enrolled during active disease. Material for sequencing was peripheral blood. The CDR3 region: CASSFTATGGSPLHF. DNA sequence: TGTGCCAGCAGTTTTACGGCGACAGGTGGTTCACCCCTCCACTTT.